This T cell receptor beta chain was documented in a study of blood T cell repertoires in COVID-19. In the study overall: From T cells, B-cell-depleted T cells, or PBMCs came the material, which was cDNA or gDNA.

This CDR3 spans 16 amino acids. Trimming stripped 0 bases from V and 2 bases from J, with 14 bases between. Germline V CDR1 and CDR2: SGHRS, YFSETQ. The protocol was immunoSEQ multiplex PCR, while the TCRdb copy is restricted to in-frame clones and leaves out a portion. The sample includes over 65,000 clones, around four fifths of them seen just once. V and J are TRBV5-1 and TRBJ2-5, with a tentative D call TRBD2 (6 bases). This TCR was sampled from a man older than 75 with active or convalescent COVID-19. Sequenced: peripheral blood. CDR3: CASSLGVGSGQETQYF. CDR3 bases: TGCGCCAGCAGCTTGGGGGTCGGGAGCGGGCAAGAGACCCAGTACTTC. The full variable domain, in which reference TRBV5-1 and TRBJ2-5 provide the parts outside the CDR3, is KAGVTQTPRYLIKTRGQQVTLSCSPISGHRSVSWYQQTPGQGLQFLFEYFSETQRNKGNFPGRFSGRQFSNSRSEMNVSTLELGDSALYLCASSLGVGSGQETQYFGPGTRLLVL.